One sample yielded the 20 T cell receptor beta chains listed below, sequenced in a study of graft-versus-host responses after intestinal transplantation. The antigens these receptors bind are not known. Profiled with immunoSEQ multiplex PCR; TCRdb holds only in-frame clones, not every one. The data hold under 100,000 clones, with less than 95% observed a single time. This material consisted of unstimulated CD8+ T cells sorted from spleen or lymph node cells, taken before transplant. The receptors here all came from a human donor who was the organ donor for an intestinal transplant.

The V and J genes are TRBV6-5 and TRBJ1-1; D gene uncertain. This CDR3 is built from 13 residues. The V end lost 4 bases, the J end lost 1 base, and 7 bases lay between the germline ends. The germline gives CDR1 MNHEY, CDR2 SVGAGI. This CDR3 reads CASSFVRNTEAFF. The CDR3 DNA reads TGTGCCAGCAGTTTCGTCAGGAACACTGAAGCTTTCTTT.

The genes are TRBV5-1 and TRBJ2-7; tentative D call: TRBD2 (6 bases). V was cut by 5 bases and J by 3 bases, with 12 bases left in between. CDR1 is SGHRS, CDR2 YFSETQ, per germline. The CDR3 totals 13 residues. CDR3 coding DNA: TGCGCCAGCAGGTTTCGGGGGAACTACGAGCAGTACTTC. Encoded protein: CASRFRGNYEQYF. The whole variable domain, remainder taken from reference TRBV5-1 and TRBJ2-7, is KAGVTQTPRYLIKTRGQQVTLSCSPISGHRSVSWYQQTPGQGLQFLFEYFSETQRNKGNFPGRFSGRQFSNSRSEMNVSTLELGDSALYLCASRFRGNYEQYFGPGTRLTVT.

This sequence joins TRBV11-2 and TRBJ1-2; no firm D call. V was pared by 0 bases and J by 4 bases, with 12 bases between. The CDR3 spans 15 residues. Germline V lookup: CDR1 SGHAT, CDR2 FQNNGV. CDR3 protein: CASSLEGALGYGYTF. CDR3 in DNA: TGTGCCAGCAGCTTAGAGGGCGCCTTGGGCTATGGCTACACCTTC.

This clone was found a few times. V is TRBV9 and J is TRBJ1-4, with TRBD1 identical over 7 bases. The germline V gene has CDR1 SGDLS and CDR2 YYNGEE. This CDR3 is built from 15 residues. J lost 6 bases, V lost 1 base, and 6 bases had no gene match. The CDR3 nucleotides are TGTGCCAGCAGCGTATGGACCGGGACAGATGAAAAACTGTTTTTT. Its translation is CASSVWTGTDEKLFF.

This chain's CDR3 is CASSFASSPLHF. CDR3 sequence (DNA): TGTGCCAGCAGTTTCGCGAGTTCACCCCTCCACTTT. The J gene is TRBJ1-6, the V gene TRBV27; no reliable D call. V gave up 3 bases and J gave up 9 bases, with 6 bases separating them. Germline V lookup: CDR1 MNHEY, CDR2 SMNVEV (reference sequence). The CDR3 consists of 12 residues.

This clone was detected only once. This chain uses TRBV27 with TRBJ2-1; 10 nucleotides match TRBD2. V shed 7 bases and J 9 bases; nucleotides not matched to a gene: 6. CDR1 is MNHEY, CDR2 SMNVEV, per germline (reference sequence). This CDR3 contains 13 residues. The chain's CDR3 is CASTSGGGLEQFF. The CDR3 region has the DNA TGTGCCAGCACGAGCGGGGGGGGCCTTGAGCAGTTCTTC.

V and J are TRBV29-1 and TRBJ1-1; D unclear. Trimming stripped 8 bases from V and 3 bases from J, with 10 bases between. The CDR3 sequence is 11 residues long. CDR1 SQVTM and CDR2 ANQGSEA come from the germline V gene. In DNA, the CDR3 is TGCAGCTGTCCGGGGTACACTGAAGCTTTCTTT. Its protein product is CSCPGYTEAFF.

The V and J genes are TRBV30 and TRBJ2-2; TRBD1 matches 8 bases. V shed 4 bases, J shed 5 bases, and the junction held 6 bases outside the gene matches. CDR1 is GTSNPN and CDR2 is SVGIG in the germline V gene (reference sequence). The CDR3 runs 14 residues. CDR3 residues: CAWTIGQGTGELFF. CDR3 DNA: TGTGCCTGGACTATCGGACAGGGTACCGGGGAGCTGTTTTTT.

The rearrangement joins TRBV5-6 to TRBJ2-5, with D maybe TRBD1 (6 bases). This CDR3 spans 15 amino acids. Germline loops: CDR1 SGHDT, CDR2 YYEEEE. Trimming removed 4 bases from V and 0 bases from J, with 13 bases in between. The CDR3 sequence: CASSPRQEYQETQYF. In nucleotides, the CDR3 is TGTGCCAGCAGCCCAAGACAGGAGTACCAAGAGACCCAGTACTTC.

The chain links TRBV4-2 to TRBJ1-6; D remains ambiguous. Per germline, CDR1 LGHNA and CDR2 YNFKEQ. V was cut by 4 bases and J by 13 bases, with 11 bases left in between. The CDR3 extends over 12 amino acids. Here the CDR3 reads CASSRGGPPLHF. The CDR3 DNA is TGTGCCAGCAGCCGGGGAGGTCCCCCCCTCCACTTT.

This rearrangement joins TRBV27 to TRBJ2-1; no reliable D call. The CDR3 consists of 15 residues. Germline V lookup: CDR1 MNHEY, CDR2 SMNVEV (reference sequence). Deletions cut 5 bases from V and 1 base from J, with 12 bases between. The CDR3, as DNA: TGTGCCAGCAGTCAAGGCCGAGGTTCCTACAATGAGCAGTTCTTC. It is translated as CASSQGRGSYNEQFF.

This clone was seen a handful of times. The rearrangement joins TRBV4-1 to TRBJ1-5, with D unclear. CDR3 length: 16 residues. The germline gives CDR1 MGHRA, CDR2 YSYEKL. Trimming removed 1 base at V and 5 bases at J, with 15 bases between. CDR3 residues: CASSQVSPLADQPQHF. CDR3 coding DNA: TGCGCCAGCAGCCAAGTATCCCCATTGGCGGATCAGCCCCAGCATTTT.

The chain couples TRBV15 to TRBJ2-7, with D unresolved. The V end lost 0 bases, the J end lost 0 bases, and 6 bases lay between the germline ends. The CDR3 totals 14 residues. Germline V CDR1 and CDR2: LNHNV, YYDKDF (reference sequence). CDR3 sequence (DNA): TGTGCCACCAGCAGAGAAACAGACTCCTACGAGCAGTACTTC. Residues: CATSRETDSYEQYF.

CDR3: CASSQDIYSGNTIYF. Written as DNA, the CDR3 is TGCGCCAGCAGCCAAGATATCTACTCTGGAAACACCATATATTTT. The chain joins TRBV4-3 to TRBJ1-3; D gene ambiguous. The V end lost 0 bases, the J end lost 0 bases, and 6 bases lay between the germline ends. The CDR3 totals 15 residues. Germline values: CDR1 LGHNA, CDR2 YSLEER.

The V call is TRBV5-4, the J call TRBJ1-6, with D possibly being TRBD1 (5 bases). This CDR3 comprises 14 residues. The germline CDR1 and CDR2 sequences are SGHNT and YYREEE (reference sequence). V shed 2 bases and J shed 11 bases, with 14 bases lying between them. This CDR3 reads CASSFFGGTPPLHF. CDR3 DNA sequence: TGTGCCAGCAGCTTCTTCGGGGGAACTCCACCCCTCCACTTT.

This chain links TRBV9 with TRBJ1-2, with D maybe TRBD1 (5 bases). V shed 3 bases and J shed 3 bases, with 18 bases lying between them. The CDR3 loop spans 16 amino acids. Germline values: CDR1 SGDLS, CDR2 YYNGEE. CDR3 nucleotide sequence: TGTGCCAGCAGCGGCGCCGGTCAGGGTAAGGACTATGGCTACACCTTC. Translation gives CASSGAGQGKDYGYTF.

The chain recombines TRBV13 with TRBJ2-7; D might be TRBD1 (6 bases). The germline CDR1 and CDR2 sequences are PRHDT and FYEKMQ (reference sequence). Deletions cut 5 bases from V and 0 bases from J, with 14 bases between. This CDR3 comprises 15 residues. The CDR3 bases are TGTGCCAGCAGCACAGCCGGGACACCCTCCTACGAGCAGTACTTC. Residues: CASSTAGTPSYEQYF.

The rearrangement joins TRBV4-3 to TRBJ2-5; 8 bases fit TRBD2. V gave up 3 bases and J gave up 2 bases; unmatched junction bases: 8. The CDR3 has 16 amino acids. The germline V gene encodes CDR1 LGHNA and CDR2 YSLEER. CDR3 sequence: CASSQPSGRIQETQYF. DNA of the CDR3: TGCGCCAGCAGCCAGCCTAGCGGGCGCATTCAAGAGACCCAGTACTTC.

The chain couples TRBV4-1 to TRBJ1-6, with unresolved D. The CDR3 length is 13 residues. With 5 bases removed from V and 7 bases from J, the gap between germline ends came to 9 bases. Germline CDR1 and CDR2: MGHRA and YSYEKL. CDR3 amino acids: CASSMAANSPLHF. CDR3 in DNA: TGCGCCAGCAGCATGGCGGCCAATTCACCCCTCCACTTT.

J is TRBJ1-1 and V is TRBV15; D is uncertain. This CDR3 is 10 amino acids long. CDR1 and CDR2 (germline): LNHNV, YYDKDF (reference sequence). V shed 6 bases and J shed 8 bases, with 7 bases lying between them. CDR3 protein: CATRGREAFF. Written as DNA, the CDR3 is TGTGCCACCAGGGGGAGGGAAGCTTTCTTT.